The 5 T cell receptor beta chains listed next were all sequenced from one sample in a study of cytomegalovirus exposure and HLA in healthy donors. With 60 Vbeta and 13 Jbeta primers, the PCR was carried out. Using immunoSEQ multiplex PCR, the repertoire was profiled, and TCRdb retains in-frame clones only, with some absent. Among approximately 120,000 clones listed, around 72% were seen once. The material sequenced was PBMCs. The receptors come from a man younger than 45 in good health and CMV-seronegative.

The V and J genes are TRBV28 and TRBJ1-5; 8 bases agree with TRBD1. CDR1 and CDR2 from the germline V gene are MDHEN and SYDVKM. CDR3 length: 17 amino acids. Trimming removed 3 bases from V and 3 bases from J; junction bases left unmatched: 10. CDR3 coding DNA: TGTGCCAGCAGTTTGTCGACAGGGGCTTTGACCAATCAGCCCCAGCATTTT. Its protein product is CASSLSTGALTNQPQHF.

In its sample, this clone was seen once. The chain uses TRBV10-3 and TRBJ2-7; 8 nucleotides agree with TRBD1. Germline assignment: CDR1 ENHRY and CDR2 SYGVKD. V lost 0 bases and J lost 12; bases outside the gene matches: 4. The CDR3 length is 12 residues. The CDR3 sequence is CAISESEDRAYF. The DNA of the CDR3 is TGTGCCATCAGTGAGTCCGAGGACAGGGCGTACTTC.

The rearrangement uses TRBV28 and TRBJ2-7, with TRBD2 identical over 9 bases. Looked up from germline, CDR1 is MDHEN and CDR2 is SYDVKM. This CDR3 region has 14 residues. Unmatched junction bases numbered 8, after V lost 8 bases and J lost 3 bases. CDR3 residues: CASVAGGEGYEQYF. The CDR3 DNA is TGTGCCAGCGTCGCGGGAGGGGAAGGCTACGAGCAGTACTTC.

The CDR3 sequence is CASSIGTGAYNSPLHF. The DNA of the CDR3 is TGTGCCAGTAGTATCGGGACAGGGGCCTATAATTCACCCCTCCACTTT. This chain joins TRBV19 and TRBJ1-6; 10 bases map to TRBD1. The CDR3 covers 16 residues. Per germline, CDR1 LNHDA and CDR2 SQIVND (reference sequence). V was pared by 3 bases and J by 2 bases, with 1 base of the junction left unmatched.

This clone was seen a single time. The chain combines TRBV4-2 with TRBJ2-7, with D possibly matching TRBD1 (7 bases). CDR1 is LGHNA and CDR2 is YNFKEQ in the germline V gene. The length of the CDR3 is 15 residues. V gave up 4 bases and J gave up 1 base, with 14 bases separating them. The CDR3 here is CASSLSGGPSYEQYF. The DNA for the CDR3 is TGTGCCAGCAGCCTCTCAGGGGGGCCTTCCTACGAGCAGTACTTC.